The clone carrying this TCR beta chain occurred a few times. This sample was taken from a study of response to subunit inactivated influenza vaccine. Trimming shortened V by 4 bases and J by 2 bases, and 15 bases separated the two germline ends. The CDR3 is made up of 15 amino acids. Per germline, CDR1 KGHSY and CDR2 FQNENV. TCRdb independently ran MiXCR on the RT-PCR reads; one entry per CDR3 protein. The sample has 180,000 or so distinct CDR3 sequences, about 12% seen once. The same data also went into a second study, on T cells expressing NK-cell markers. As reported in that work: The TCR beta cDNA came from 5'RACE template switching with UMIs. Beta-chain profiling covered CD3+CD56+NKG2C+, CD3+CD56+NKG2C- and CD3+CD56-NKG2C+ sorted subsets. Eight donors were sequenced, seven testing HCMV-seropositive and one testing seronegative.

This sample comprised CD8+ T cells sorted from PBMCs, obtained less than 13 days after vaccination. The source is a man aged 45-65 years who received an inactivated influenza vaccine. The chain has TRBV16 and TRBJ2-7; D gene uncertain. The CDR3 reads CASSPTSTRAYEQYF. The CDR3 DNA follows: TGTGCCAGCAGCCCCACGTCCACCCGGGCCTACGAGCAGTACTTC.